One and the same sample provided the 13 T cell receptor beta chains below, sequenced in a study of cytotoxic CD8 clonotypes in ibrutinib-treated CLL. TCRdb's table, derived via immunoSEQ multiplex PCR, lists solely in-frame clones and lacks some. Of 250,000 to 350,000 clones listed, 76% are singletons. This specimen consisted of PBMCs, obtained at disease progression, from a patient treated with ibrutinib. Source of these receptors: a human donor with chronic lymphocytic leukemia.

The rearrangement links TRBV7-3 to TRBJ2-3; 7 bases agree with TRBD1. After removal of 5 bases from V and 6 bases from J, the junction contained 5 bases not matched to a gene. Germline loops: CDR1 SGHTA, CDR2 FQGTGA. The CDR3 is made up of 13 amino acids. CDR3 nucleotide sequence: TGTGCCAGCAGCGTGACAGGGATGGATACGCAGTATTTT. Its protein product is CASSVTGMDTQYF.

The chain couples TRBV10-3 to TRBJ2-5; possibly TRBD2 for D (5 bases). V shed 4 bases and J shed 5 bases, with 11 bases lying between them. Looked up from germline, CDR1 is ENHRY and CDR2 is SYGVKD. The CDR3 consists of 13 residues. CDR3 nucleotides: TGTGCCATCAGTGGGATGAGAGGGGAGACCCAGTACTTC. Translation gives CAISGMRGETQYF.

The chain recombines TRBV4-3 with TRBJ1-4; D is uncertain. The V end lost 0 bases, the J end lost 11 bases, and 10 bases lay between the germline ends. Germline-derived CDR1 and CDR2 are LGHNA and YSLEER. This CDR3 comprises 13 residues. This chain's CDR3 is CASSQDNRGKLFF. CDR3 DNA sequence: TGCGCCAGCAGCCAAGATAATCGAGGGAAACTGTTTTTT.

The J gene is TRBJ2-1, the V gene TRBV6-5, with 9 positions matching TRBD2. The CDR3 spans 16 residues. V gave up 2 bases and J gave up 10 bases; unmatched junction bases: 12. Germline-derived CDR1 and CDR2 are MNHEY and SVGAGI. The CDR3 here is CASSYQPPRLAGEQFF. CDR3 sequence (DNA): TGTGCCAGCAGTTACCAGCCACCGAGGCTAGCGGGGGAGCAGTTCTTC.

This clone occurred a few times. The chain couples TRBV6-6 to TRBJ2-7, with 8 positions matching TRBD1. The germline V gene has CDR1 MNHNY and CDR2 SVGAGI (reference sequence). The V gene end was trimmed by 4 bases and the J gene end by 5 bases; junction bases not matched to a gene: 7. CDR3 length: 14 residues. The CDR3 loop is CASSSRTGSDEQYF. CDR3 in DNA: TGTGCCAGCAGTTCGAGGACAGGGAGCGACGAGCAGTACTTC.

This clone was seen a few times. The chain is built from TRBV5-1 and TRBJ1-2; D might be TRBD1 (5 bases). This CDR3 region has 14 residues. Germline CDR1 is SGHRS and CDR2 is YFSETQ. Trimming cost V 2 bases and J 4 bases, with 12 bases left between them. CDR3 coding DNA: TGCGCCAGCAGCTTTTCTACAGGCAGCTATGGCTACACCTTC. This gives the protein CASSFSTGSYGYTF.

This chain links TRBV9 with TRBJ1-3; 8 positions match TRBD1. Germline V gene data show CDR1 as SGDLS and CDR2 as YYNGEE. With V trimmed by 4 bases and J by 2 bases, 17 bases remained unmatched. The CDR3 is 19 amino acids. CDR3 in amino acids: CASSTDGTGLLGAGNTIYF. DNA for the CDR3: TGTGCCAGCAGCACCGACGGGACAGGATTACTAGGAGCTGGAAACACCATATATTTT.

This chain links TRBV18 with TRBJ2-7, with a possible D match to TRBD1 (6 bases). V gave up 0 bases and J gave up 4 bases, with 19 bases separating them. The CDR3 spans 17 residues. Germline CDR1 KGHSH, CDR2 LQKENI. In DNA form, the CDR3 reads TGTGCCAGCTCACCACCAAACAGACCGACAGGTCTATACGAGCAGTACTTC. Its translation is CASSPPNRPTGLYEQYF.

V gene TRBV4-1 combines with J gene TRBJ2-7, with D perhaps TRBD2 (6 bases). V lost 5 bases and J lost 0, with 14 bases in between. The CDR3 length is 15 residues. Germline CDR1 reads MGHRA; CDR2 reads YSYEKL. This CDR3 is CASSTLASSSYEQYF. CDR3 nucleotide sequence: TGCGCCAGCAGCACCCTAGCGTCGAGCTCCTACGAGCAGTACTTC.

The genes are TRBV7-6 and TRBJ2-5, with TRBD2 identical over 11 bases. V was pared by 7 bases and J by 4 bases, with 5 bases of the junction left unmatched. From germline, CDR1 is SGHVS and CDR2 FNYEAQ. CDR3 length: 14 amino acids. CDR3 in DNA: TGTGCCAGCAACCTAGCGGGGGGCCCAGAGACCCAGTACTTC. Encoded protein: CASNLAGGPETQYF. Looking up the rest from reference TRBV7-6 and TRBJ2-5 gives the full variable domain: GAGVSQSPRYKVTKRGQDVALRCDPISGHVSLYWYRQALGQGPEFLTYFNYEAQQDKSGLPNDRFSAERPEGSISTLTIQRTEQRDSAMYRCASNLAGGPETQYFGPGTRLLVL.

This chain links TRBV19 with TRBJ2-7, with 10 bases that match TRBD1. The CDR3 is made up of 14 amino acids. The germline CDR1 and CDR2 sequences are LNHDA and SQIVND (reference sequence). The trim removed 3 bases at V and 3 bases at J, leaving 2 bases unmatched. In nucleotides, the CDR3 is TGTGCCAGTAGTATCCGGGACAGGGGCTACGAGCAGTACTTC. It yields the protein CASSIRDRGYEQYF.

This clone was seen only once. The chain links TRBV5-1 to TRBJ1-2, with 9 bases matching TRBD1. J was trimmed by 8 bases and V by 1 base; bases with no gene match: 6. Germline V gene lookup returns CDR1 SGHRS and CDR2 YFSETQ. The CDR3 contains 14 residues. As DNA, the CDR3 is TGCGCCAGCAGCTTGACAGGGGGCGCGTCCGGCTACACCTTC. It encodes CASSLTGGASGYTF.

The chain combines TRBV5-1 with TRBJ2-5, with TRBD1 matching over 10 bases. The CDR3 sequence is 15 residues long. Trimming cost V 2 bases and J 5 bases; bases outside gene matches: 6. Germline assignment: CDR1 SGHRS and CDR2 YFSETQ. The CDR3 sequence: CASSLPGQGRETQYF. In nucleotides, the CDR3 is TGCGCCAGCAGCTTACCGGGACAGGGGCGGGAGACCCAGTACTTC.